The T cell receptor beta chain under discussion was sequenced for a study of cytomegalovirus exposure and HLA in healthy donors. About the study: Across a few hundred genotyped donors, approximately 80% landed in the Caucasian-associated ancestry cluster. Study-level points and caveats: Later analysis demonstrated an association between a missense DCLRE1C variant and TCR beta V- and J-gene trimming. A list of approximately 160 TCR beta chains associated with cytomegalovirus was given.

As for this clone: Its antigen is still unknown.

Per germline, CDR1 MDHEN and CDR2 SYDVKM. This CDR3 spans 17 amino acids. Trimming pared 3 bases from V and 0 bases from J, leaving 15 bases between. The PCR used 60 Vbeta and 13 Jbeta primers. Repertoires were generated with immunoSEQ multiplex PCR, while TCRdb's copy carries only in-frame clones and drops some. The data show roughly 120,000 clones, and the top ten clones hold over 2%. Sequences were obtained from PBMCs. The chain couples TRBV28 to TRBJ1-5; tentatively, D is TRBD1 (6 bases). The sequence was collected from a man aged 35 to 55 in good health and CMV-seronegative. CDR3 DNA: TGTGCCAGCAGTTTGGGCTCAGGGGTAAATAGCAATCAGCCCCAGCATTTT. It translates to CASSLGSGVNSNQPQHF.